This T cell receptor beta chain was identified in a study of CDR3 diversity in severe acne. TCRdb independently ran MiXCR on the PCR reads; one entry per CDR3 protein. The repertoire holds around 100,000 distinct CDR3 sequences, with 51% as singletons. This clonotype was counted many times. The V segment lost 6 bases and the J segment 6 bases; nucleotides outside the gene matches: 9. The CDR3 is made up of 15 amino acids. Germline V gene lookup returns CDR1 DFQATT and CDR2 SNEGSKA (reference sequence). The receptor comes from a male donor with acne. Sequenced: blood. J is TRBJ2-1 and V is TRBV20-1; 12 bases match TRBD2. This CDR3 reads CSAPLPSGRANEQFF. CDR3 DNA sequence: TGCAGTGCGCCTCTCCCTAGCGGGAGGGCCAATGAGCAGTTCTTC.